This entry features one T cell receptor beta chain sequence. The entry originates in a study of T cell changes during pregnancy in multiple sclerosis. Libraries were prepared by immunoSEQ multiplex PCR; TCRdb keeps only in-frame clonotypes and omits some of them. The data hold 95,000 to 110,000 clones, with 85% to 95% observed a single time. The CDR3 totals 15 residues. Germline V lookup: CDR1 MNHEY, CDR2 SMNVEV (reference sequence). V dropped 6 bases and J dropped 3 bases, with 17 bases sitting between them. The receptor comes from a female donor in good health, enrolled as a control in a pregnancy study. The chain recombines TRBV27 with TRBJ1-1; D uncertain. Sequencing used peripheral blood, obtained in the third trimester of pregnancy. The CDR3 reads CASSPSVGLDTEAFF. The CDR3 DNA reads TGTGCCAGCAGCCCCTCTGTCGGGTTGGACACTGAAGCTTTCTTT.